Below, 12 T cell receptor beta chains from the same sample are listed, as sequenced in a study of shared clonotypes between healthy human individuals. Generated by immunoSEQ multiplex PCR, the TCRdb table keeps only in-frame clones and is missing some. The repertoire holds some 680,000 clones, with roughly 72% as singletons. Sequencing was carried out using memory CD4+ T cells sorted from blood. Sample subset: CD45RA-negative fraction. The source of these receptors is a woman aged 25 to 39 in good health.

The chain couples TRBV30 to TRBJ1-4; D is perhaps TRBD1 (5 bases). The germline CDR1 and CDR2 sequences are GTSNPN and SVGIG (reference sequence). Trimming left V 4 bases short and J 2 bases short, with 5 bases between. This CDR3 spans 12 amino acids. The CDR3 sequence is CAWTGTNEKLFF. In nucleotides, the CDR3 is TGTGCCTGGACAGGGACTAATGAAAAACTGTTTTTT.

The CDR3 is CASSFMGRRANEQFF. CDR3 nucleotide sequence: TGTGCCAGCAGTTTTATGGGGAGGCGGGCCAATGAGCAGTTCTTC. This sequence joins TRBV28 and TRBJ2-1; D might be TRBD2 (6 bases). This CDR3 is built from 15 residues. In germline, CDR1 is MDHEN, CDR2 SYDVKM. V lost 3 bases, J lost 6 bases, and 15 bases lay in between.

CDR3 nucleotides: TGTGCCAGCAGCTCTCCGACTAGCGGGAGCTACGAGCAGTACTTC. Its translation is CASSSPTSGSYEQYF. This rearrangement joins TRBV6-6 to TRBJ2-7; 12 bases agree with TRBD2. The CDR3 runs 15 residues. CDR1 is MNHNY, CDR2 SVGAGI, per germline (reference sequence). With 6 bases clipped from V and 3 bases from J, the junction kept 6 bases outside the gene matches.

J is TRBJ2-4 and V is TRBV2; D is possibly TRBD2 (5 bases). CDR3 length: 13 amino acids. The germline V and J ends were trimmed by 7 bases and 7 bases, with 14 bases remaining between them. Germline V CDR1 and CDR2: SNHLY, FYNNEI. The CDR3: CASTSGRGNIQYF. CDR3 DNA: TGTGCCAGCACGAGCGGCCGAGGGAACATTCAGTACTTC.

The gene calls are TRBV7-9 and TRBJ2-7, with D unresolved. The germline gives CDR1 SEHNR, CDR2 FQNEAQ (reference sequence). V shed 5 bases and J shed 0 bases, with 11 bases lying between them. The CDR3 spans 14 residues. CDR3 nucleotide sequence: TGTGCCAGCAGCAAGTCCGGCCGCTCCTACGAGCAGTACTTC. Its translation is CASSKSGRSYEQYF.

The chain recombines TRBV28 with TRBJ2-5; D ambiguous. V was shortened by 1 base and J by 6 bases, with 3 bases between the two germline ends. This CDR3 has 11 amino acids. Germline V gene data show CDR1 as MDHEN and CDR2 as SYDVKM. In DNA, the CDR3 is TGTGCCAGCAGTTTATTTCAGACCCAGTACTTC. It is translated as CASSLFQTQYF.

The chain uses TRBV19 and TRBJ1-1, with 7 bases aligning to TRBD1. This CDR3 region has 12 residues. The germline CDR1 and CDR2 sequences are LNHDA and SQIVND (reference sequence). V shed 8 bases, J shed 11 bases, and the junction held 11 bases outside the gene matches. As DNA, the CDR3 is TGTGCCAGTGGCTTGAGGGGACAGATTGCTTTCTTT. This sequence encodes CASGLRGQIAFF. Full variable domain (remainder filled in from reference TRBV19 and TRBJ1-1): DGGITQSPKYLFRKEGQNVTLSCEQNLNHDAMYWYRQDPGQGLRLIYYSQIVNDFQKGDIAEGYSVSREKKESFPLTVTSAQKNPTAFYLCASGLRGQIAFFGQGTRLTVV.

The rearrangement uses TRBV6-1 and TRBJ2-5; D could derive from TRBD1 or TRBD2 (5 bases each). Per germline, CDR1 MNHNS and CDR2 SASEGT. Trimming cost V 3 bases and J 4 bases, with 9 bases left between them. The length of the CDR3 is 13 residues. The CDR3 DNA is TGTGCCAGCAGTGAGGGGACGAGAGAGACCCAGTACTTC. The encoded protein is CASSEGTRETQYF.

This clone was recorded a few times. This sample includes further DNA sequences coding for the same CDR3. This chain uses TRBV5-1 with TRBJ2-5; no clear D. This CDR3 comprises 13 residues. Germline-derived CDR1 and CDR2 are SGHRS and YFSETQ. V gave up 0 bases and J gave up 2 bases, with 5 bases separating them. The DNA for the CDR3 is TGCGCCAGCAGCTTGGACAGTCAAGAGACCCAGTACTTC. This codes for CASSLDSQETQYF.

This chain links TRBV28 with TRBJ2-2; TRBD1 or TRBD2 may be the D gene (5 bases each). The CDR3 runs 17 residues. Germline-derived CDR1 and CDR2 are MDHEN and SYDVKM. The ends were cut back, 7 bases at V and 2 bases at J, with 20 bases in the middle. The DNA for the CDR3 is TGTGCCAGCAATATCAGGGACCCTAGGAGAAACACCGGGGAGCTGTTTTTT. It specifies CASNIRDPRRNTGELFF. The full variable domain, its missing parts supplied by reference TRBV28 and TRBJ2-2, is DVKVTQSSRYLVKRTGEKVFLECVQDMDHENMFWYRQDPGLGLRLIYFSYDVKMKEKGDIPEGYSVSREKKERFSLILESASTNQTSMYLCASNIRDPRRNTGELFFGEGSRLTVL.

A single count supports this clone. The chain carries TRBV28 and TRBJ2-3; TRBD2 matches at 9 bases. V dropped 3 bases and J dropped 3; count of bases not matched to a gene: 7. This CDR3 is built from 16 residues. The germline gives CDR1 MDHEN, CDR2 SYDVKM. The CDR3 DNA reads as TGTGCCAGCAGTTTTTCTGGCGGGGGGGGGACAGATACGCAGTATTTT. Its translation: CASSFSGGGGTDTQYF.

Regarding this clone: The junction departs from the called germline gene at one end, perhaps through a read error. The CDR3 reads CASSLATGVDTQYF. CDR3 nucleotide sequence: TGTGCCAGCAGCTTGGCAACCGGGGTAGATACGCAGTATTTT. The chain carries TRBV5-1 and TRBJ2-3; D possibly corresponds to TRBD2 (5 bases). Germline V gene sequence: CDR1 SGHRS, CDR2 YFSETQ. This CDR3 region has 14 residues.